This T cell receptor (beta chain) was retrieved from a study of blood T cell repertoires in COVID-19. Study background: Whether acute or convalescent, the COVID-19 samples came from the United States, Italy and Spain.

This CDR3 is built from 12 residues. V shed 5 bases and J shed 5 bases, with 7 bases lying between them. Germline loops: CDR1 MNHEY, CDR2 SVGAGI. Methods used by the authors: Reference gene primers were amplified, and this amplification served to estimate nucleated cell counts. Assay used: immunoSEQ multiplex PCR; TCRdb lists only in-frame clones, some missing. V and J calls and clone size are as listed in that table; D and trimming were resolved from the DNA. The data contain approximately 250,000 clones, approximately 87% of them singletons. This sequence was found in a man in his 60s who had recovered from COVID-19. V gene TRBV6-5 combines with J gene TRBJ2-1, with D possibly TRBD1 on 5 matching bases. Input material: peripheral blood. In DNA form, the CDR3 reads TGTGCCAGCAGTAACAGGAACAATGAGCAGTTCTTC. It codes for CASSNRNNEQFF.